The 26 T cell receptor beta chains below were found in one sample sequenced in a study of cytotoxic CD8 clonotypes in ibrutinib-treated CLL. Clones were sequenced by immunoSEQ multiplex PCR, and TCRdb holds only the in-frame ones, with some missing. The data show 140,000 to 150,000 clones, with about three quarters seen just once and around 4.9% held by the top ten. Sample: PBMCs, taken after 24 months of ibrutinib treatment. These receptors were taken from a human donor with chronic lymphocytic leukemia.

In this sample, this clone turned up many times. The chain links TRBV6-5 to TRBJ2-7; the match to TRBD2 covers 7 bases. The CDR3 runs to 13 residues. V dropped 6 bases and J dropped 3; count of bases not matched to a gene: 5. The germline gives CDR1 MNHEY, CDR2 SVGAGI. The CDR3 reads CASSWGGVYEQYF. CDR3 nucleotide sequence: TGTGCCAGCAGCTGGGGGGGGGTCTACGAGCAGTACTTC.

The V gene is TRBV6-5, the J gene TRBJ2-5; D is uncertain. This CDR3 has 12 amino acids. V lost 0 bases to trimming and J lost 5 bases, with 4 bases between them. From germline, CDR1 is MNHEY and CDR2 SVGAGI. The CDR3 DNA is TGTGCCAGCAGTTACTCCGGGGAGACCCAGTACTTC. Its translation is CASSYSGETQYF.

This clone was seen more than once but under ten times. V and J are TRBV7-2 and TRBJ2-7, with D perhaps matching TRBD1 (5 bases). The CDR3 covers 15 residues. The germline V gene encodes CDR1 SGHTA and CDR2 FQGNSA. V was pared by 5 bases and J by 0 bases, with 14 bases between. CDR3 nucleotides: TGTGCCAGCAGCCAGAGGACACAGAGCTCCTACGAGCAGTACTTC. Its protein is CASSQRTQSSYEQYF.

V gene TRBV4-3 combines with J gene TRBJ2-3; TRBD2 agrees at 15 bases. CDR3 length equals 17 residues. J gave up 5 bases and V 4 bases, and 7 bases lay outside the gene matches. Looked up from germline, CDR1 is LGHNA and CDR2 is YSLEER. The CDR3 region has the DNA TGCGCCAGCAGCCCCCGGACTAGCGGGGGGGCTGGAGATACGCAGTATTTT. Encoded protein: CASSPRTSGGAGDTQYF.

The CDR3 is CAISWREAPDGELFF. DNA for the CDR3: TGTGCCATCAGCTGGCGGGAGGCCCCGGACGGGGAGCTGTTTTTT. This sequence joins TRBV10-3 and TRBJ2-2, with TRBD2 matching over 8 bases. V was clipped by 6 bases and J by 7 bases; unmatched bases: 10. The CDR3 contains 15 residues. Germline-derived CDR1 and CDR2 are ENHRY and SYGVKD.

This clone was detected only once. This chain connects TRBV6-4 to TRBJ1-5; weak D call: TRBD1 (6 bases). Germline V lookup: CDR1 MRHNA, CDR2 SNTAGT. V was trimmed by 4 bases and J by 3 bases, leaving 7 bases between them. This CDR3 is 13 amino acids long. The DNA for the CDR3 is TGTGCCAGCAGTGCAGGGGACAATCAGCCCCAGCATTTT. Translated: CASSAGDNQPQHF.

The chain combines TRBV28 with TRBJ1-4; D is ambiguous. CDR1 is MDHEN, CDR2 SYDVKM, per germline. The germline V and J ends were trimmed by 8 bases and 5 bases, with 12 bases remaining between them. This CDR3 region has 13 residues. The CDR3 DNA reads as TGTGCCAGCCGCCGCGGCCCAAATGAAAAACTGTTTTTT. Translated, it gives CASRRGPNEKLFF.

The chain is built from TRBV18 and TRBJ1-2, with 9 bases matching TRBD1. Trimming cost V 3 bases and J 0 bases; bases outside gene matches: 5. The germline V gene encodes CDR1 KGHSH and CDR2 LQKENI. This CDR3 comprises 16 residues. As DNA, the CDR3 is TGTGCCAGCTCACCGGGGACAGGGCGTACTAACTATGGCTACACCTTC. This encodes CASSPGTGRTNYGYTF.

The chain is built from TRBV28 and TRBJ1-6; D not resolved. V was pared by 0 bases and J by 7 bases, with 4 bases between. Looked up from germline, CDR1 is MDHEN and CDR2 is SYDVKM. The CDR3 sequence is 13 residues long. CDR3 bases: TGTGCCAGCAGTTTATGGTCGAATTCACCCCTCCACTTT. Translated, it gives CASSLWSNSPLHF.

The chain couples TRBV27 to TRBJ2-1; 10 bases are a match to TRBD2. Germline values: CDR1 MNHEY, CDR2 SMNVEV (reference sequence). This CDR3 is 14 amino acids long. The junction had 7 bases not matched to a gene; V was cut back by 3 bases and J by 11 bases. The CDR3 is CASSLSLAGAKQFF. As DNA, the CDR3 is TGTGCCAGCAGTTTGTCCCTAGCGGGAGCCAAGCAGTTCTTC.

The genes are TRBV18 and TRBJ1-2; tentative D call: TRBD1 (5 bases). The V gene lost 0 bases and the J gene lost 5 bases, with 13 bases spanning the gap. The CDR3 is 15 amino acids. Germline lookup yields CDR1 KGHSH and CDR2 LQKENI. The CDR3 bases are TGTGCCAGCTCACCACCGGACGGGGGACTATATGGCTACACCTTC. It specifies CASSPPDGGLYGYTF.

The genes are TRBV4-2 and TRBJ1-4, with D tentatively TRBD1 (5 bases). The germline V gene has CDR1 LGHNA and CDR2 YNFKEQ. This CDR3 is 15 amino acids long. With 1 base removed from V and 8 bases from J, the gap between germline ends came to 14 bases. The CDR3 spells CASSQVDQGYEKLFF. The CDR3 nucleotides are TGTGCCAGCAGCCAAGTAGATCAGGGTTACGAAAAACTGTTTTTT.

The chain joins TRBV7-9 to TRBJ1-1, with a weak D call TRBD1 (5 bases). This CDR3 is built from 15 residues. The V and J ends lost 1 base and 3 bases respectively, with 12 bases between them. Germline loops: CDR1 SEHNR, CDR2 FQNEAQ (reference sequence). The CDR3, as DNA: TGTGCCAGCAGCTTAGAGGCTGGGGCCCACACTGAAGCTTTCTTT. Encoded protein: CASSLEAGAHTEAFF.

The rearrangement joins TRBV28 to TRBJ2-7, with TRBD2 identical over 7 bases. With V trimmed by 8 bases and J by 4 bases, 8 bases remained unmatched. From germline, CDR1 is MDHEN and CDR2 SYDVKM. The CDR3 runs 13 residues. In DNA, the CDR3 is TGTGCCAGCGGTATCCCGGGAGGATACGAGCAGTACTTC. It encodes CASGIPGGYEQYF.

This clone was detected a few times. The rearrangement uses TRBV19 and TRBJ1-1; 10 bases are a match to TRBD1. V lost 1 base to trimming and J lost 5 bases; unmatched junction nucleotides: 1. Germline lookup yields CDR1 LNHDA and CDR2 SQIVND (reference sequence). The CDR3 length is 14 residues. CDR3 amino acids: CASSIVGQGTEAFF. CDR3 sequence (DNA): TGTGCCAGTAGTATAGTGGGACAGGGGACTGAAGCTTTCTTT.

This clone was seen only once. This chain links TRBV5-1 with TRBJ1-1; 8 positions match TRBD1. Looked up from germline, CDR1 is SGHRS and CDR2 is YFSETQ. The V gene end was trimmed by 3 bases and the J gene end by 4 bases; junction bases not matched to a gene: 14. The CDR3 length is 17 residues. The CDR3 nucleotides read TGCGCCAGCAGCTGGGGACAGGCCGGCGGGAGGGCCACTGAAGCTTTCTTT. As protein: CASSWGQAGGRATEAFF.

This clone was counted only a few times. This chain connects TRBV7-9 to TRBJ2-3; TRBD1 might be the D (5 bases). The V end lost 4 bases, the J end lost 4 bases, and 9 bases lay between the germline ends. This CDR3 comprises 13 residues. Germline-derived CDR1 and CDR2 are SEHNR and FQNEAQ (reference sequence). This CDR3 reads CASSSVGADTQYF. Here the CDR3 DNA reads TGTGCCAGCAGCTCGGTAGGGGCAGATACGCAGTATTTT.

This chain connects TRBV6-5 to TRBJ1-2; tentative D call: TRBD1 (5 bases). This CDR3 has 15 residues. V lost 6 bases and J 4 bases, leaving 18 bases between the germline ends. Germline V CDR1 and CDR2: MNHEY, SVGAGI. The CDR3 sequence is CASSPSSGPSYGYTF. The CDR3 DNA sequence: TGTGCCAGCAGCCCTAGTTCGGGACCCTCCTATGGCTACACCTTC.

The V and J genes are TRBV10-3 and TRBJ1-1; 7 nucleotides match TRBD1. The length of the CDR3 is 17 residues. The V gene end was trimmed by 6 bases and the J gene end by 4 bases; junction bases not matched to a gene: 17. Germline V lookup: CDR1 ENHRY, CDR2 SYGVKD. The CDR3 here is CAISPGQAGGIRTEAFF. The CDR3 bases are TGTGCCATCAGCCCAGGACAGGCCGGGGGAATTCGCACTGAAGCTTTCTTT.

This sequence joins TRBV7-3 and TRBJ1-3; no clear D gene. The germline CDR1 and CDR2 sequences are SGHTA and FQGTGA. The CDR3 length is 15 residues. V lost 2 bases and J lost 2, with 10 bases in between. The CDR3 nucleotides read TGTGCCAGCAGCTTATGGGCAGATCCTGGAAACACCATATATTTT. Protein: CASSLWADPGNTIYF.

CDR3 bases: TGTGCCATCAGGGGGCGGTCGGACCAAGAGACCCAGTACTTC. It codes for CAIRGRSDQETQYF. The chain recombines TRBV10-3 with TRBJ2-5, with D perhaps matching TRBD1 (5 bases). This CDR3 has 14 residues. Trimming stripped 6 bases from V and 0 bases from J, with 11 bases between. The germline V gene encodes CDR1 ENHRY and CDR2 SYGVKD.

The rearrangement joins TRBV7-2 to TRBJ2-7; 7 bases map to TRBD1. In germline, CDR1 is SGHTA, CDR2 FQGNSA. This CDR3 region has 14 residues. Germline trimming cut 5 bases from V and 2 bases from J; bases unmatched to any gene: 6. The CDR3 sequence is CASSVTGTAYEQYF. The CDR3 DNA sequence: TGTGCCAGCAGCGTGACCGGGACAGCCTACGAGCAGTACTTC.

CDR3 in DNA: TGTGCCAGCTCACCGCCTTCTGGAAACACCATATATTTT. Protein sequence: CASSPPSGNTIYF. This chain joins TRBV18 and TRBJ1-3; D unresolved. The V gene lost 3 bases and the J gene lost 1 base, with 4 bases spanning the gap. The length of the CDR3 is 13 residues. Germline V gene sequence: CDR1 KGHSH, CDR2 LQKENI.

The V gene is TRBV27, the J gene TRBJ2-7, with D perhaps matching TRBD2 (5 bases). CDR1 MNHEY and CDR2 SMNVEV come from the germline V gene (reference sequence). The V end lost 0 bases, the J end lost 4 bases, and 7 bases lay between the germline ends. The CDR3 runs to 13 residues. CDR3 DNA sequence: TGTGCCAGCAGTTTATCCGGGGAATACGAGCAGTACTTC. Protein product: CASSLSGEYEQYF.

This clone was counted a single time. The chain joins TRBV7-3 to TRBJ2-3; D might be TRBD1 (5 bases). The germline V gene encodes CDR1 SGHTA and CDR2 FQGTGA. Trimming stripped 3 bases from V and 4 bases from J, with 11 bases between. There are 14 residues in the CDR3. The CDR3 nucleotides read TGTGCCAGCAGCTTCGGCAGGGCAGCAGATACGCAGTATTTT. Residues: CASSFGRAADTQYF.

The table lists this clone with many counts. The V call is TRBV11-3, the J call TRBJ2-3; D possibly uses TRBD1 or TRBD2 (5 bases each). This CDR3 contains 14 residues. Germline CDR1 is SGHNT and CDR2 is YENEEA. The V end lost 3 bases, the J end lost 2 bases, and 9 bases lay between the germline ends. The CDR3 here is CASSFGGYTDTQYF. CDR3 nucleotides: TGTGCCAGCAGCTTTGGGGGTTACACAGATACGCAGTATTTT.